Listed here are 11 T cell receptor beta chains from one sample, sequenced in a study of blood T cell repertoires in COVID-19. Sequencing was performed with immunoSEQ multiplex PCR; in TCRdb, only in-frame clones are kept and a portion is missing. The sample shows 100,000 or so clones, about 89% of them seen only once. The sequenced sample was peripheral blood. Every receptor here comes from a middle-aged man with active COVID-19.

This clone was observed a single time. The rearrangement links TRBV19 to TRBJ2-5, with 10 bases aligning to TRBD2. The germline V gene encodes CDR1 LNHDA and CDR2 SQIVND (reference sequence). The CDR3 consists of 13 residues. The V segment lost 3 bases and the J segment 11 bases; nucleotides outside the gene matches: 6. The CDR3 DNA sequence: TGTGCCAGTAGTATCGGGCTAGCGGGAGCTCAGTACTTC. This sequence encodes CASSIGLAGAQYF.

This chain connects TRBV9 to TRBJ2-5; D uncertain. V lost 3 bases and J 2 bases, leaving 8 bases between the germline ends. Germline CDR1 and CDR2: SGDLS and YYNGEE. The CDR3 consists of 13 residues. The CDR3 region has the DNA TGTGCCAGCAGCGCCGGGTCTCAAGAGACCCAGTACTTC. Translated, it gives CASSAGSQETQYF. The full variable domain, with the rest looked up from reference TRBV9 and TRBJ2-5, is DSGVTQTPKHLITATGQRVTLRCSPRSGDLSVYWYQQSLDQGLQFLIQYYNGEERAKGNILERFSAQQFPDLHSELNLSSLELGDSALYFCASSAGSQETQYFGPGTRLLVL.

CDR3 amino acids: CASSEQIQGTEAFF. The CDR3 coding sequence is TGTGCCAGCAGTGAGCAGATACAGGGAACTGAAGCTTTCTTT. The chain joins TRBV2 to TRBJ1-1, with D perhaps matching TRBD1 (6 bases). This CDR3 spans 14 amino acids. Germline lookup yields CDR1 SNHLY and CDR2 FYNNEI. V shed 3 bases and J shed 5 bases, with 13 bases lying between them. The variable domain in full, with the rest retrieved from reference TRBV2 and TRBJ1-1, is EPEVTQTPSHQVTQMGQEVILRCVPISNHLYFYWYRQILGQKVEFLVSFYNNEISEKSEIFDDQFSVERPDGSNFTLKIRSTKLEDSAMYFCASSEQIQGTEAFFGQGTRLTVV.

V usage is TRBV12-3 or TRBV12-4 and J usage is TRBJ2-1, with TRBD1 matching over 7 bases. V was clipped by 6 bases and J by 4 bases; unmatched bases: 3. The CDR3 extends over 13 amino acids. In DNA, the CDR3 is TGTGCCAGCAGGGGACAGAATTACAATGAGCAGTTCTTC. It yields the protein CASRGQNYNEQFF.

The chain uses TRBV5-6 and TRBJ1-1; no firm D call. Deletions cut 2 bases from V and 4 bases from J, with 12 bases between. Germline values: CDR1 SGHDT, CDR2 YYEEEE. This CDR3 has 14 residues. Written as DNA, the CDR3 is TGTGCCAGCAGCTTAAGAGGGCTGACCACTGAAGCTTTCTTT. Its protein is CASSLRGLTTEAFF.

The genes are TRBV30 and TRBJ1-2; 10 bases map to TRBD1. V lost 2 bases, J lost 14 bases, and 8 bases stayed unmatched. CDR1 and CDR2 from the germline V gene are GTSNPN and SVGIG (reference sequence). The CDR3 is 12 amino acids. CDR3 sequence reads: CAWSKLGTGETF. The CDR3 bases are TGTGCCTGGAGTAAACTCGGGACAGGGGAAACCTTC.

This sequence joins TRBV18 and TRBJ1-5, with D possibly TRBD1 on 5 matching bases. V was shortened by 9 bases and J by 0 bases, with 12 bases between the two germline ends. The CDR3 is 14 amino acids. Germline CDR1 is KGHSH and CDR2 is LQKENI. CDR3 loop: CASSGGYSNQPQHF. Here the CDR3 DNA reads TGTGCCAGTTCCGGGGGTTATAGCAATCAGCCCCAGCATTTT. Full variable domain (rest looked up from reference TRBV18 and TRBJ1-5): NAGVMQNPRHLVRRRGQEARLRCSPMKGHSHVYWYRQLPEEGLKFMVYLQKENIIDESGMPKERFSAEFPKEGPSILRIQQVVRGDSAAYFCASSGGYSNQPQHFGDGTRLSIL.

The V and J genes are TRBV5-8 and TRBJ2-7; D perhaps matches TRBD2 (6 bases). V gave up 2 bases and J gave up 7 bases, with 10 bases separating them. CDR1 is SGHTS, CDR2 YDEGEE, per germline. There are 12 residues in the CDR3. The CDR3 bases are TGTGCCAGCAGCTTTGCCAGCGGGGAGCAGTACGTC. Encoded protein: CASSFASGEQYV.

The rearrangement joins TRBV7-9 to TRBJ2-5; D is undetermined. V lost 1 base and J lost 0, with 3 bases in between. The CDR3 is 13 amino acids. Germline loops: CDR1 SEHNR, CDR2 FQNEAQ (reference sequence). The CDR3 nucleotides are TGTGCCAGCAGCTTAGGTAACCAAGAGACCCAGTACTTC. Translating it yields CASSLGNQETQYF.

The V and J genes are TRBV29-1 and TRBJ2-3; TRBD1 aligns across 9 bases. This CDR3 is built from 16 residues. The junction had 10 bases not matched to a gene; V was cut back by 6 bases and J by 0 bases. Germline V CDR1 and CDR2: SQVTM, ANQGSEA. In DNA, the CDR3 is TGCAGCGTGCGAAAGACAGGGGGTACCAGCACAGATACGCAGTATTTT. This codes for CSVRKTGGTSTDTQYF.

CDR3 in amino acids: CATSQGTYNEQFF. CDR3 nucleotide sequence: TGTGCCACCAGTCAGGGCACCTACAATGAGCAGTTCTTC. V and J are TRBV24-1 and TRBJ2-1, with D perhaps matching TRBD1 (5 bases). There are 13 residues in the CDR3. Deletions cut 6 bases from V and 2 bases from J, with 7 bases between. Germline values: CDR1 KGHDR, CDR2 SFDVKD.